This T cell receptor beta chain emerged from a study of blood T cells in healthy people across ages. The V gene's germline CDR1 is SGDLS and CDR2 YYNGEE. The CDR3 is made up of 15 amino acids. A few counts support this clonotype. A sample-barcoded 5' primer and a J-beta primer mix were used in a second PCR of about 6 to 12 cycles. TCRdb itself ran the 5' RACE reads through MiXCR, one entry per CDR3 protein. This repertoire shows about 800,000 distinct CDR3 sequences, around 25% found once; its top ten account for approximately 3.7%. This same sample was also part of a study on T cells of mothers and their children.

The receptor comes from a boy between 5 and 17 years old in good health. The sample consisted of blood. This sequence joins TRBV9 and TRBJ2-5; TRBD1 agrees at 8 bases. The J call is uncertain, as TRBJ2-7 better fits the DNA end. The CDR3 nucleotides read TGTGCCAGCAGCGTAGACTGGACAGGGATCTACGAGCAGTACTTC. The encoded protein is CASSVDWTGIYEQYF.